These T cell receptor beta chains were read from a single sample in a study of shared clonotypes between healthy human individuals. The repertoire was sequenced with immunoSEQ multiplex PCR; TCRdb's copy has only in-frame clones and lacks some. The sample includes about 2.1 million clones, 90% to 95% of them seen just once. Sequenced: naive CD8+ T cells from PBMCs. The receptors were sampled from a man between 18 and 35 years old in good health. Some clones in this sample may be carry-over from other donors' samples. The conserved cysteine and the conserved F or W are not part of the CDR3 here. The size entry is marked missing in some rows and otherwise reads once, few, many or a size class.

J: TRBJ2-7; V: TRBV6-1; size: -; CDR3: ASSEALLRVQGHGYEQY
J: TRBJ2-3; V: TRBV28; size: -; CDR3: ASSIDRGTDTQY
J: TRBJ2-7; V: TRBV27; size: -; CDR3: ASSSRQGRYEQY
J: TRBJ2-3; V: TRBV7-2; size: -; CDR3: ASSVLLGTDTQY
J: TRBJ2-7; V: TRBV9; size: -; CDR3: ASSAGLAGRSYEQY
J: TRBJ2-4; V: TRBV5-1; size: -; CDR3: ASSPGLAVAKNIQY
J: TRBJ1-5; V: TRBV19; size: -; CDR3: ASSSGRYQPQH
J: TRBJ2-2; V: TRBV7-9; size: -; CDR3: ASSPTGRRVGELF
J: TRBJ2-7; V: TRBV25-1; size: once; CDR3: ATRESYEQY
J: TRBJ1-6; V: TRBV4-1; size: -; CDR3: ASSQGQGSYNSPLH
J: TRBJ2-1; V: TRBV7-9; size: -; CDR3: ASSLSPELSLNNEQF
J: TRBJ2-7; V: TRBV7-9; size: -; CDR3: ASSLGVPYEQY
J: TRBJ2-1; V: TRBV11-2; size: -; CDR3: ASSLSGRSSYNEQF
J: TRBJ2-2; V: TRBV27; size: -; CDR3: ASSKRGLAGEGDTGELF
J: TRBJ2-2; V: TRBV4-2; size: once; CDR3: ASSQDGLRQEWGGELF
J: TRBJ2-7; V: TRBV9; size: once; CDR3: ASSPTSGTYEQY
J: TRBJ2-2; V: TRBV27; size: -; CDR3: ASGRQGFDTGELF
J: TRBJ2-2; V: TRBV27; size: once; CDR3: ASSSGRTTGELF
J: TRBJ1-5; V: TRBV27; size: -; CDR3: ATAFTGAYQPQH
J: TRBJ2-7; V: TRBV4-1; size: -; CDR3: ASSQVSDYYEQY
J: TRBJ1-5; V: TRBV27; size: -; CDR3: ASGVGGNQPQH
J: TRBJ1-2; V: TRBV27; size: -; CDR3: ASSGTGPNYGYT
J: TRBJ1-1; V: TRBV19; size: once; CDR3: ASSIRPGGPNTEAF
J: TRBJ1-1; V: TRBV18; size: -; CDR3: ASSPGSLGRRGTEAF